The clone carrying this T cell receptor (beta chain) was counted a single time. These data are taken from a study of blood T cell repertoires in COVID-19. Study details: Acute and convalescent COVID-19 specimens originated in the United States, Italy and Spain. T cells, B-cell-depleted T cells, or PBMCs supplied cDNA or gDNA.

The V gene's germline CDR1 is SGHRS and CDR2 YFSETQ. Trimming left V 4 bases short and J 0 bases short, with 8 bases between. The CDR3 totals 14 residues. Original processing methods: The assay estimated nucleated cells by amplifying reference gene primers. The repertoire was sequenced with immunoSEQ multiplex PCR; TCRdb's copy has only in-frame clones and lacks some. V and J calls and clone size are copied from that table; D and trimming were computed from the DNA. The table records about 140,000 clones, around nine tenths of them present only once. The chain uses TRBV5-1 and TRBJ1-3; TRBD1 is a possible D gene (5 bases). The sample consisted of peripheral blood. This clonotype was obtained from a man aged 45-65 years with active or convalescent COVID-19. The CDR3 loop is CASSDSLSGNTIYF. DNA for the CDR3: TGCGCCAGCAGCGACAGCCTCTCTGGAAACACCATATATTTT.